These 25 T cell receptor beta chains share one sample of origin, sequenced in a study of Tregs in tolerant kidney transplant recipients. The protocol was immunoSEQ multiplex PCR, while the TCRdb copy is restricted to in-frame clones and leaves out a portion. The table includes more than 95,000 clones, around nine tenths detected once. Sequences were obtained from CD4+ T cells from blood. These receptors were collected from a human donor in good health.

The chain links TRBV6-5 to TRBJ1-3; D unresolved. CDR1 is MNHEY, CDR2 SVGAGI, per germline. The CDR3 sequence is 16 residues long. Trimming removed 4 bases at V and 0 bases at J, with 13 bases between. The CDR3 nucleotides read TGTGCCAGCAGTTCCGGCCGACTGATCTCTGGAAACACCATATATTTT. Translation: CASSSGRLISGNTIYF.

This chain connects TRBV29-1 to TRBJ1-1; no clear D gene. The V end lost 5 bases, the J end lost 1 base, and 5 bases lay between the germline ends. The germline V gene encodes CDR1 SQVTM and CDR2 ANQGSEA. CDR3 size: 11 residues. CDR3 sequence (DNA): TGCAGCGTTTTAAGGAACACTGAAGCTTTCTTT. Residues: CSVLRNTEAFF.

This clone occurred a few times. At one of its ends the junction is not consistent with the germline gene, which may arise from a read error. The chain joins TRBV7-6 to TRBJ2-3; 7 bases are a match to TRBD2. This CDR3 is 14 amino acids long. Looked up from germline, CDR1 is SGHVS and CDR2 is FNYEAQ. This chain's CDR3 is CASSLATSTDTQYF. CDR3 bases: TGTGCCAGCAGCTTAGCGACTAGCACCGATACGCAGTATTTT.

V and J are TRBV19 and TRBJ2-3; maybe TRBD2 (5 bases). The CDR3 has 14 residues. Deletions cut 6 bases from V and 5 bases from J, with 15 bases between. Germline lookup yields CDR1 LNHDA and CDR2 SQIVND (reference sequence). The CDR3 spells CASSQAEWIDTQYF. The CDR3 coding sequence is TGTGCCAGTAGCCAAGCGGAGTGGATAGATACGCAGTATTTT.

On this clone: Relative to the germline gene, one junction end is altered; a read error may explain this. The rearrangement joins TRBV7-7 to TRBJ2-5; 8 positions match TRBD1. Germline assignment: CDR1 SSHAT and CDR2 FNYEAQ (reference sequence). This CDR3 has 13 amino acids. Written as DNA, the CDR3 is TGTGCTAGCAGCTGGGACAGGCGGGAGACCCAGTACTTC. This codes for CASSWDRRETQYF.

This clone was detected only once. This chain joins TRBV5-4 and TRBJ1-4, with D possibly matching TRBD1 (6 bases). CDR3 size: 14 residues. CDR1 is SGHNT and CDR2 is YYREEE in the germline V gene (reference sequence). Trimming removed 1 base from V and 3 bases from J, with 7 bases in between. The CDR3 sequence: CASSLKGANEKLFF. CDR3 bases: TGTGCCAGCAGCTTGAAGGGGGCTAATGAAAAACTGTTTTTT.

The gene calls are TRBV6-5 and TRBJ1-5, with D hard to call. The CDR3 loop spans 13 amino acids. V was shortened by 5 bases and J by 4 bases, with 9 bases between the two germline ends. Germline V gives CDR1 MNHEY, CDR2 SVGAGI. The DNA of the CDR3 is TGTGCCAGCAGTAAACAGAAGAATCAGCCCCAGCATTTT. Translation gives CASSKQKNQPQHF.

Regarding this clone: An end of the junction differs from the germline gene, which may be a read error. This CDR3 is CASSFPAAF. Written as DNA, the CDR3 is TGTGCCAGCAGCTTCCCCGCGGCGTTC. This chain uses TRBV11-2 with TRBJ2-7; D unresolved. Germline V CDR1 and CDR2: SGHAT, FQNNGV. The CDR3 sequence is 9 residues long. The variable domain in full, completed from reference TRBV11-2 and TRBJ2-7, reads EAGVAQSPRYKIIEKRQSVAFWCNPISGHATLYWYQQILGQGPKLLIQFQNNGVVDDSQLPKDRFSAERLKGVDSTLKIQPAKLEDSAVYLCASSFPAAFGPGTRLTVT.

The chain recombines TRBV5-6 with TRBJ1-5; the D gene is possibly TRBD1 (6 bases). Germline V gene data show CDR1 as SGHDT and CDR2 as YYEEEE. V was cut by 3 bases and J by 2 bases, with 12 bases left in between. CDR3 length: 15 residues. CDR3: CASSSSRQGNQPQHF. The CDR3 bases are TGTGCCAGCAGCTCCTCCCGACAGGGCAATCAGCCCCAGCATTTT.

The rearrangement uses TRBV2 and TRBJ1-1; unclear D gene. This CDR3 has 15 amino acids. The germline CDR1 and CDR2 sequences are SNHLY and FYNNEI. Trimming cost V 4 bases and J 0 bases, with 12 bases left between them. The CDR3 reads CASSARPELNTEAFF. The CDR3 nucleotides are TGTGCCAGCAGTGCACGTCCCGAGCTGAACACTGAAGCTTTCTTT.

The chain has TRBV6-5 and TRBJ1-1; D is undetermined. CDR1 is MNHEY and CDR2 is SVGAGI in the germline V gene. The CDR3 has 13 residues. Trimming took 0 bases from V and 11 from J, leaving 13 bases between them. CDR3 DNA: TGTGCCAGCAGTTACTCGGTCGAGGGCCGGGCTTTCTTT. Protein product: CASSYSVEGRAFF.

The gene calls are TRBV2 and TRBJ2-1; 9 nucleotides line up with TRBD2. Germline loops: CDR1 SNHLY, CDR2 FYNNEI. This CDR3 contains 15 residues. V lost 3 bases, J lost 10 bases, and 10 bases stayed unmatched. The chain's CDR3 is CASSENLSGRIEQFF. DNA for the CDR3: TGTGCCAGCAGTGAGAACCTCAGCGGGAGGATAGAGCAGTTCTTC.

J is TRBJ1-1 and V is TRBV10-3; no clear D. The CDR3 runs 13 residues. Germline V CDR1 and CDR2: ENHRY, SYGVKD. Trimming removed 4 bases from V and 5 bases from J, with 11 bases in between. The CDR3 region is CAISAKGVTEAFF. Written as DNA, the CDR3 is TGTGCCATCAGTGCCAAAGGTGTAACTGAAGCTTTCTTT.

The chain carries TRBV29-1 and TRBJ2-2; no reliable D call. V was trimmed by 0 bases and J by 3 bases, leaving 11 bases between them. The CDR3 is 15 residues long. Germline V gives CDR1 SQVTM, CDR2 ANQGSEA. DNA of the CDR3: TGCAGCGTTGAAGAAAAAGGGATTGACACCGGGGAGCTGTTTTTT. This gives the protein CSVEEKGIDTGELFF.

This chain uses TRBV11-3 with TRBJ1-1; possible D gene TRBD1, 5 bases. This CDR3 has 16 amino acids. Germline V gene lookup returns CDR1 SGHNT and CDR2 YENEEA. The germline V and J ends were trimmed by 5 bases and 2 bases, with 18 bases remaining between them. Here the CDR3 reads CASSALLQALNTEAFF. CDR3 in DNA: TGTGCCAGCAGCGCATTACTACAGGCACTCAACACTGAAGCTTTCTTT. Using reference TRBV11-3 and TRBJ1-1 for the parts outside the CDR3, the full variable domain is EAGVVQSPRYKIIEKKQPVAFWCNPISGHNTLYWYLQNLGQGPELLIRYENEEAVDDSQLPKDRFSAERLKGVDSTLKIQPAELGDSAVYLCASSALLQALNTEAFFGQGTRLTVV.

The chain joins TRBV7-9 to TRBJ2-1; TRBD2 matches 8 bases. Germline CDR1 is SEHNR and CDR2 is FQNEAQ (reference sequence). CDR3 length: 16 amino acids. J lost 4 bases, V lost 5 bases, and 10 bases had no gene match. CDR3 sequence: CASSTRAGVSYNEQFF. CDR3 nucleotide sequence: TGTGCCAGCAGCACCCGAGCGGGAGTGTCTTACAATGAGCAGTTCTTC.

The V gene is TRBV5-1, the J gene TRBJ2-1; TRBD2 matches at 9 bases. J lost 0 bases, V lost 0 bases, and 4 bases had no gene match. The length of the CDR3 is 17 residues. The germline gives CDR1 SGHRS, CDR2 YFSETQ. CDR3 loop: CASSLGAGGSSYNEQFF. DNA of the CDR3: TGCGCCAGCAGCTTGGGGGCGGGAGGGAGCTCCTACAATGAGCAGTTCTTC.

V usage is TRBV6-5 and J usage is TRBJ2-2, with no clear D. The length of the CDR3 is 14 residues. The V end lost 0 bases, the J end lost 6 bases, and 8 bases lay between the germline ends. Germline CDR1 and CDR2: MNHEY and SVGAGI. CDR3 loop: CASSYSGYSGELFF. The DNA of the CDR3 is TGTGCCAGCAGTTACTCTGGCTATTCCGGGGAGCTGTTTTTT.

This sequence joins TRBV7-9 and TRBJ2-3, with a tentative D call TRBD2 (5 bases). The ends were cut back, 7 bases at V and 4 bases at J, with 15 bases in the middle. The CDR3 extends over 14 amino acids. The germline V gene has CDR1 SEHNR and CDR2 FQNEAQ (reference sequence). The CDR3 spells CASTLLTSSDTQYF. CDR3 DNA: TGTGCCAGCACCTTGCTTACTAGTTCAGATACGCAGTATTTT.

The chain has TRBV18 and TRBJ1-4, with TRBD1 matching 11 bases. The CDR3 runs to 15 residues. The junction had 3 bases not matched to a gene; V was cut back by 1 base and J by 8 bases. Per germline, CDR1 KGHSH and CDR2 LQKENI. CDR3 loop: CASSPRDRGREKLFF. The CDR3 nucleotides are TGTGCCAGCTCACCACGGGACAGGGGGAGAGAAAAACTGTTTTTT.

The J gene is TRBJ2-2, the V gene TRBV19, with a possible D match to TRBD2 (5 bases). Germline-derived CDR1 and CDR2 are LNHDA and SQIVND (reference sequence). Between the trimmed V and J ends, which lost 2 bases and 6 bases, there was a span of 16 bases. The CDR3 loop spans 16 amino acids. The chain's CDR3 is CASSITFGISAGELFF. CDR3 sequence (DNA): TGTGCCAGTAGTATAACTTTCGGGATCTCGGCCGGGGAGCTGTTTTTT.

The rearrangement uses TRBV5-4 and TRBJ1-2; maybe TRBD1 (5 bases). The CDR3 is 16 residues long. The germline V and J ends were trimmed by 3 bases and 0 bases, with 15 bases remaining between them. Germline V CDR1 and CDR2: SGHNT, YYREEE (reference sequence). CDR3 coding DNA: TGTGCCAGCAGCTCGGGTGGGGGAGTAGCTAACTATGGCTACACCTTC. Its protein is CASSSGGGVANYGYTF.

The genes are TRBV7-9 and TRBJ1-1, with TRBD1 matching over 9 bases. The CDR3 contains 16 residues. CDR1 is SEHNR and CDR2 is FQNEAQ in the germline V gene (reference sequence). V dropped 5 bases and J dropped 4; count of bases not matched to a gene: 11. The chain's CDR3 is CASSPKGQGPGTEAFF. The CDR3 DNA is TGTGCCAGCAGCCCGAAGGGACAGGGACCGGGCACTGAAGCTTTCTTT.

The CDR3 DNA reads TGCGCCAGCAGCCAAGCGGGTACTGTCGTCCACATATATTTT. This translates into CASSQAGTVVHIYF. The rearrangement joins TRBV4-1 to TRBJ1-3; D not certain. The CDR3 has 14 amino acids. Trimming pared 1 base from V and 12 bases from J, leaving 16 bases between. CDR1 MGHRA and CDR2 YSYEKL come from the germline V gene.

This chain uses TRBV11-2 with TRBJ2-5, with D perhaps TRBD2 (6 bases). In germline, CDR1 is SGHAT, CDR2 FQNNGV. The V end lost 4 bases, the J end lost 5 bases, and 23 bases lay between the germline ends. This CDR3 contains 17 residues. CDR3 amino acids: CASSSNPQRAVPETQYF. The DNA of the CDR3 is TGTGCCAGCAGCTCCAACCCCCAGCGGGCCGTCCCCGAGACCCAGTACTTC. The variable domain in full, completed from reference TRBV11-2 and TRBJ2-5, reads EAGVAQSPRYKIIEKRQSVAFWCNPISGHATLYWYQQILGQGPKLLIQFQNNGVVDDSQLPKDRFSAERLKGVDSTLKIQPAKLEDSAVYLCASSSNPQRAVPETQYFGPGTRLLVL.